This TCR beta chain stems from a study of CD8 T cells in Susac syndrome. Findings of the study overall: As the study acknowledged, the number of individuals in its TCR sequencing and HLA analysis was relatively small.

Random hexamers primed reverse transcription of roughly 0.5 to 1 ug RNA. The authors amplified TCR beta CDR3 across 54 Vbeta and 13 Jbeta using immunoSEQ multiplex PCR. TCRdb recomputed calls from the immunoSEQ multiplex PCR reads with MiXCR, one row per CDR3 protein. The sample shows 78,000 or so distinct CDR3 sequences, around 96% of them seen only once. The germline V gene encodes CDR1 MRHNA and CDR2 SNTAGT. This CDR3 has 14 residues. V shed 0 bases and J shed 6 bases, with 10 bases lying between them. Concerning this clonotype itself: Its antigen is not known.

CD8+ and CD4+ blood T cells underwent TCR beta sequencing. FACS was used to enrich TEMRA cells, whereas the CD8+ and CD4+ T cells were obtained by negative isolation. Sequenced input: CD8+ T cells from PBMCs. The sequence came from a human donor with multiple sclerosis. This chain joins TRBV6-4 and TRBJ2-3, with a weak D call TRBD1 (5 bases). The CDR3 DNA sequence: TGTGCCAGCAGTGACTCACCTGGGGCTGATACGCAGTATTTT. This encodes CASSDSPGADTQYF.